The clone carrying this TCR beta chain was observed at least ten times. The antigen remains unidentified. Universal primer sites and UMIs were introduced during 5'RACE template-switching synthesis of TCR cDNA. One entry per CDR3 protein results from TCRdb running MiXCR on the 5' RACE reads. The data hold around 590,000 distinct CDR3 sequences, with 9% to 15% observed a single time. V shed 0 bases and J shed 0 bases, with 7 bases lying between them. The CDR3 totals 15 residues. Germline V gene sequence: CDR1 SGHRS, CDR2 YFSETQ. The sample belongs to a study of T cells after yellow fever vaccination. Overall study results and limits: Booster sampling recovered most clones from primary vaccination (96% CD4, approximately 88% CD8).

This receptor was identified in a man aged 25 to 40 who received the YFV17D yellow fever vaccine. This chain connects TRBV5-1 to TRBJ2-1; D might be TRBD1 (5 bases). Sequences were derived from PBMCs, sampled on the day of the yellow fever booster vaccination. This chain's CDR3 is CASSLGQSSYNEQFF. CDR3 bases: TGCGCCAGCAGCTTGGGACAGAGCTCCTACAATGAGCAGTTCTTC.